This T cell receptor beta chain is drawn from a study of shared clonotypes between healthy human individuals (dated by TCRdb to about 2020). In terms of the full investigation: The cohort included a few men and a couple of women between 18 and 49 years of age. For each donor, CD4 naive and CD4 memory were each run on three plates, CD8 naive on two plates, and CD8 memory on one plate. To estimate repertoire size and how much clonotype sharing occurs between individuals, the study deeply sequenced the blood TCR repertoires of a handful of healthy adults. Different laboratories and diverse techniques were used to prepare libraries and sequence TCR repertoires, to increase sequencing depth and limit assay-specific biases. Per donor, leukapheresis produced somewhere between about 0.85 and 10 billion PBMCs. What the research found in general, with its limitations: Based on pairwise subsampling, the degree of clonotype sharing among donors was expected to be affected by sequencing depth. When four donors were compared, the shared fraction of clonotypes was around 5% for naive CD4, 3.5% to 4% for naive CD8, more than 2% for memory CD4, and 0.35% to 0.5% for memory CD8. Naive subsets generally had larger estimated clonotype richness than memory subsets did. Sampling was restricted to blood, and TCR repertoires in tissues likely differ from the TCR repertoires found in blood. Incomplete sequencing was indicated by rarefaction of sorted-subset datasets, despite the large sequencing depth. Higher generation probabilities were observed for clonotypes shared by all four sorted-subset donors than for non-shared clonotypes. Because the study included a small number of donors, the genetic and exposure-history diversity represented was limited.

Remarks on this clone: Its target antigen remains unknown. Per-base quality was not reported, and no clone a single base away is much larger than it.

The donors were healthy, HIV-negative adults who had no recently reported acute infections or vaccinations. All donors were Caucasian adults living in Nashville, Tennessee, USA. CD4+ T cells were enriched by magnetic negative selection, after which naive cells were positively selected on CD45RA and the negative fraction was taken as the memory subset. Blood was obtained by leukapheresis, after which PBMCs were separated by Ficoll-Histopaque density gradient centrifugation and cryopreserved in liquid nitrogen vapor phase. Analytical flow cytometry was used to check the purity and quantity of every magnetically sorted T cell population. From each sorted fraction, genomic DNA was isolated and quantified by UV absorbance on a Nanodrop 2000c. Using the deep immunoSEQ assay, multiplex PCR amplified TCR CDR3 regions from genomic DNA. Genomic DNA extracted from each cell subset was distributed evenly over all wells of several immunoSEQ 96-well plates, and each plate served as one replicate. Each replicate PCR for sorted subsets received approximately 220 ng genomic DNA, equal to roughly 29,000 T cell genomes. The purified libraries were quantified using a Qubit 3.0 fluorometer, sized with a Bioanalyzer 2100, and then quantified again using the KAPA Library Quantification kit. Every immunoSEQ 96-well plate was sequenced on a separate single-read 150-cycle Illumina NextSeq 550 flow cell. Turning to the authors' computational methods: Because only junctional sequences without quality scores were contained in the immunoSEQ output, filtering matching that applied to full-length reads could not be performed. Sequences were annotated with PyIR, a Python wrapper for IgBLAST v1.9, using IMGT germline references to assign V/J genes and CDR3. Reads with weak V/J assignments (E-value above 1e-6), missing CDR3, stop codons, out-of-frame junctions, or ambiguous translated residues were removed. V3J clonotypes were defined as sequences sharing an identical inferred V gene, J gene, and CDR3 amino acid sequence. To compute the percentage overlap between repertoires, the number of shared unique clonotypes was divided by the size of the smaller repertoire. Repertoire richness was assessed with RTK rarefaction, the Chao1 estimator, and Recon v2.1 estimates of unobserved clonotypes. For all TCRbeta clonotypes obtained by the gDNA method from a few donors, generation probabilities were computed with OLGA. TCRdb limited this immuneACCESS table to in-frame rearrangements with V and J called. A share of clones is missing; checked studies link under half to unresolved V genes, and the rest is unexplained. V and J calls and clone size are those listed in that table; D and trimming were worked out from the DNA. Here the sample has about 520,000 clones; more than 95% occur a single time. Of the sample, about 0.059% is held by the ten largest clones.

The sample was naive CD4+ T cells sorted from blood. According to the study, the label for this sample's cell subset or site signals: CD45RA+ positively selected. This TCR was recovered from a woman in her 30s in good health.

The DNA sequence follows: TGTGCCAGCAGTCCTCCGACAGGAAACACTGAAGCTTTCTTT. This sequence encodes CASSPPTGNTEAFF. Here the chain combines TRBV28 and TRBJ1-1, with a weak D call of TRBD1 (6 bases match). Inclusive of the bounding cysteine and phenylalanine, the CDR3 is 14 residues long. This entry keeps only the CDR3 DNA: 42 bases, framed from base 1. Trimming at the junction amounts to 5 bases on V and 2 bases on J, and the germline ends lie 12 bases apart. For CDR1 and CDR2, the germline V gene lists MDHEN and SYDVKM.